Listed here are 31 T cell receptor beta chains from one sample, sequenced in a study of blood T cells in healthy people across ages. It was with a sample-barcoded 5' primer and a J-beta primer mix that a second PCR of about 7 to 12 cycles was run. TCRdb itself ran the 5' RACE reads through MiXCR, one entry per CDR3 protein. In the table there are hundreds of thousands of distinct CDR3 sequences, roughly 40% of which are singletons. The material sequenced was blood. The receptors originated from a man aged 18 to 30 in good health.

The rearrangement joins TRBV14 to TRBJ2-5, with 7 bases lining up with TRBD1. Germline-derived CDR1 and CDR2 are SGHDN and FVKESK. The CDR3 consists of 15 residues. V dropped 4 bases and J dropped 11; count of bases not matched to a gene: 16. The CDR3 loop is CASSPTGQRYNEQYF. CDR3 DNA sequence: TGTGCCAGCAGCCCGACGGGACAGCGTTACAATGAGCAGTACTTC.

This clonotype was counted at least ten times. The chain joins TRBV20-1 to TRBJ2-3; a weak D match, TRBD2 (6 bases). Trimming cost V 4 bases and J 3 bases, with 20 bases left between them. The germline V gene has CDR1 DFQATT and CDR2 SNEGSKA (reference sequence). The CDR3 consists of 16 residues. DNA for the CDR3: TGCAGTGCTAAGGCCCGGGGCGGGGTTAGGACAGATACGCAGTATTTT. Translation: CSAKARGGVRTDTQYF.

The chain couples TRBV4-1 to TRBJ1-2; D might be TRBD1 (5 bases). The CDR3 runs to 14 residues. The germline V gene has CDR1 MGHRA and CDR2 YSYEKL. V gave up 0 bases and J gave up 10 bases, with 15 bases separating them. CDR3 region: CASSQDRGTWDYTF. CDR3 nucleotide sequence: TGCGCCAGCAGCCAAGATCGGGGGACCTGGGACTACACCTTC.

V is TRBV5-1 and J is TRBJ2-3; a possible D gene is TRBD2 (5 bases). CDR1 is SGHRS and CDR2 is YFSETQ in the germline V gene. The CDR3 has 15 residues. Trimming cost V 4 bases and J 3 bases, with 15 bases left between them. CDR3 coding DNA: TGCGCCAGCAGCCAGACGACCACGGGGACAGATACGCAGTATTTT. Its translation: CASSQTTTGTDTQYF.

On this clonotype itself: Just one base apart from a much larger clone, this may be a read error. The genes are TRBV7-3 and TRBJ2-7; no firm D call. The CDR3 is 15 residues long. Germline V gene data show CDR1 as SGHTA and CDR2 as FQGTGA. The CDR3, as DNA: TGTGCCAACAGCTTAGGGCCGGCTAGCTCCTACGAGCAGTACTTC. This encodes CANSLGPASSYEQYF.

This chain uses TRBV7-2 with TRBJ1-1; tentatively, D is TRBD1 (6 bases). Germline CDR1 reads SGHTA; CDR2 reads FQGNSA. The V end lost 5 bases, the J end lost 11 bases, and 15 bases lay between the germline ends. CDR3 length equals 12 residues. For the CDR3, the DNA is TGTGCCAGCAGCCTGACAGGTGAGAAGGCTTTCTTT. Translated: CASSLTGEKAFF.

As regards this clonotype: A read error may explain this, as a much larger clone is one base away. This chain links TRBV12-3 or TRBV12-4 with TRBJ2-3; D is uncertain. CDR3 length equals 14 residues. The ends were cut back, 9 bases at V and 4 bases at J, with 17 bases in the middle. For the CDR3, the DNA is TGTGCCAGTCTAGACAAAACCATCGCAGATACGCAGTATTTT. Its protein is CASLDKTIADTQYF.

V usage is TRBV27 and J usage is TRBJ1-6, with 8 positions matching TRBD1. Trimming removed 4 bases from V and 8 bases from J; junction bases left unmatched: 7. Germline CDR1 MNHEY, CDR2 SMNVEV (reference sequence). The CDR3 sequence is 15 residues long. CDR3 sequence reads: CASSSRTGSHSPLHF. The CDR3 bases are TGTGCCAGCAGTTCCCGGACAGGGTCTCATTCACCCCTCCACTTT.

With regard to this clonotype: A read error may account for a junction end that differs from germline. CDR3: CASGYGGTSGALLSYEQYF. The CDR3 nucleotides are TGTGCCAGCGGTTACGGTGGGACTAGCGGGGCCTTACTCTCCTACGAGCAGTACTTC. The rearrangement links TRBV6-5 to TRBJ2-7; 13 bases align to TRBD2. CDR1 and CDR2 from the germline V gene are MNHEY and SVGAGI. This CDR3 region has 19 residues.

As for this clonotype: A single base separates this from a much larger clone, so it may be a read error. V gene TRBV4-3 combines with J gene TRBJ2-1; D remains ambiguous. This CDR3 spans 17 amino acids. The germline CDR1 and CDR2 sequences are LGHNA and YSLEER. The CDR3 is CASSQGRAQTLFNGQFF. The CDR3 region has the DNA TGCGCCAGCAGCCAAGGCCGGGCCCAGACGCTCTTCAATGGGCAGTTCTTC.

This rearrangement joins TRBV20-1 to TRBJ2-4; 7 bases map to TRBD2. The J call may be wrong; the DNA end is better matched by TRBJ2-7. CDR3 length: 13 amino acids. Germline CDR1 DFQATT, CDR2 SNEGSKA (reference sequence). CDR3 in amino acids: CSAVGTTSYEQYF. DNA of the CDR3: TGCAGTGCTGTAGGGACTACCTCCTACGAGCAGTACTTC.

This clonotype came up a few times. The chain recombines TRBV29-1 with TRBJ1-2; D is unclear. Per the germline V gene, CDR1 is SQVTM and CDR2 is ANQGSEA. CDR3 length: 12 residues. V lost 2 bases to trimming and J lost 4 bases, with 8 bases between them. The CDR3 DNA is TGCAGCGTTGAACGGGGAAGCTATGGCTACACCTTC. Protein product: CSVERGSYGYTF.

The chain is built from TRBV6-2 or TRBV6-3 and TRBJ2-6; D not certain. Trimming removed 0 bases from V and 2 bases from J, with 8 bases in between. The CDR3 has 16 amino acids. Germline lookup yields CDR1 MNHEY and CDR2 SVGEGT. CDR3 in amino acids: CASSYSPHAGANVLTF. CDR3 coding DNA: TGTGCCAGCAGTTACTCGCCGCACGCTGGGGCCAACGTCCTGACTTTC.

The chain has TRBV4-3 and TRBJ2-5, with 8 bases fitting TRBD2. The CDR3 runs 15 residues. Germline assignment: CDR1 LGHNA and CDR2 YSLEER. J lost 5 bases, V lost 0 bases, and 5 bases had no gene match. The CDR3 bases are TGCGCCAGCAGCCAAGAGCGGGGGGAATTTGAGACCCAGTACTTC. This gives the protein CASSQERGEFETQYF.

Of note for this clonotype: The junction departs from the called germline gene at one end, perhaps through a read error. This rearrangement joins TRBV27 to TRBJ1-2; D is undetermined. Germline V gene data show CDR1 as MNHEY and CDR2 as SMNVEV (reference sequence). The length of the CDR3 is 13 residues. CDR3: CASSLAGSYGHTF. In nucleotides, the CDR3 is TGTGCCAGCAGCCTAGCCGGGAGCTATGGCCACACCTTC.

The rearrangement uses TRBV28 and TRBJ1-2; D gene uncertain. Trimming cost V 6 bases and J 4 bases, with 15 bases left between them. This CDR3 has 14 amino acids. The germline V gene has CDR1 MDHEN and CDR2 SYDVKM. The CDR3: CASRPIIVSYGYTF. DNA for the CDR3: TGTGCCAGCAGGCCTATCATAGTATCCTATGGCTACACCTTC.

There are a few counts of this clonotype. The chain links TRBV3-1 to TRBJ2-5; 9 positions agree with TRBD1. This CDR3 contains 16 residues. Losses at the gene ends were 5 bases for V and 6 bases for J; bases not matched to a gene: 13. Per germline, CDR1 LGHDT and CDR2 YNNKEL (reference sequence). CDR3 sequence reads: CASSVPLQGAKQTQYF. CDR3 DNA sequence: TGTGCCAGCAGCGTTCCACTACAGGGGGCAAAGCAGACCCAGTACTTC.

CDR3 DNA sequence: TGTGCCAGCAGCTTAGATGGGACAGGGGGTTTCTACGAGCAGTACTTC. Its protein is CASSLDGTGGFYEQYF. The J gene is TRBJ2-7, the V gene TRBV7-2; 11 bases match TRBD1. J was trimmed by 3 bases and V by 1 base; bases with no gene match: 5. The CDR3 is made up of 16 amino acids. Germline V gives CDR1 SGHTA, CDR2 FQGNSA.

The gene calls are TRBV10-3 and TRBJ2-1; 11 bases are shared with TRBD2. After removal of 3 bases from V and 9 bases from J, the junction contained 7 bases not matched to a gene. Germline lookup yields CDR1 ENHRY and CDR2 SYGVKD. This CDR3 has 15 residues. CDR3 residues: CAISDSGGAVGEQFF. For the CDR3, the DNA is TGTGCCATCAGTGATAGCGGGGGGGCAGTCGGTGAGCAGTTCTTC.

The chain couples TRBV6-2 or TRBV6-3 to TRBJ2-3; TRBD2 is a possible D gene (5 bases). Trimming removed 2 bases from V and 0 bases from J, with 12 bases in between. Per the germline V gene, CDR1 is MNHEY and CDR2 is SVGEGT. The CDR3 contains 16 residues. CDR3 protein: CASSYGWGASTDTQYF. CDR3 DNA: TGTGCCAGCAGTTACGGATGGGGAGCTAGCACAGATACGCAGTATTTT.

As for this clonotype: A much larger clone is a single base away; this may be a read error. The V call is TRBV7-6, the J call TRBJ2-7, with D maybe TRBD1 (6 bases). This CDR3 is built from 14 residues. In germline, CDR1 is SGHVS, CDR2 FNYEAQ. CDR3 sequence: CVSSARQDSYEQYF. DNA for the CDR3: TGTGTCAGCAGCGCTCGACAGGACTCCTACGAGCAGTACTTC.

This clonotype has just a few counts. The V and J genes are TRBV6-2 or TRBV6-3 and TRBJ1-5; the D gene is possibly TRBD1 (5 bases). Germline CDR1 reads MNHEY; CDR2 reads SVGEGT. This CDR3 has 15 amino acids. V was clipped by 2 bases and J by 3 bases, with 11 bases between them. CDR3 in DNA: TGTGCCAGCAGTTACCCAGAGGGGCTCAATCAGCCCCAGCATTTT. Protein: CASSYPEGLNQPQHF.

The V gene is TRBV27, the J gene TRBJ2-3; D is unresolved. The CDR3 has 15 amino acids. The ends were cut back, 5 bases at V and 0 bases at J, with 12 bases in the middle. Per germline, CDR1 MNHEY and CDR2 SMNVEV (reference sequence). The DNA for the CDR3 is TGTGCCAGCAGTGCCGATGGAGCGAGCACAGATACGCAGTATTTT. Amino acid sequence: CASSADGASTDTQYF.

The rearrangement joins TRBV20-1 to TRBJ2-3; 8 bases fit TRBD2. The junction had 12 bases not matched to a gene; V was cut back by 6 bases and J by 1 base. CDR1 DFQATT and CDR2 SNEGSKA come from the germline V gene (reference sequence). The CDR3 is 16 amino acids. CDR3 amino acids: CSAAVGARGGTDTQYF. The CDR3 coding sequence is TGCAGTGCGGCGGTCGGGGCGCGGGGGGGCACAGATACGCAGTATTTT.

This clonotype turned up a few times. V usage is TRBV27 and J usage is TRBJ2-7; tentative D call: TRBD1 (5 bases). Germline lookup yields CDR1 MNHEY and CDR2 SMNVEV (reference sequence). The ends were cut back, 6 bases at V and 6 bases at J, with 24 bases in the middle. This CDR3 is 16 amino acids long. The CDR3 is CASSPVTGFQSTEQYF. The CDR3 DNA follows: TGTGCCAGCAGCCCCGTAACAGGATTCCAATCCACCGAGCAGTACTTC.

V usage is TRBV30 and J usage is TRBJ2-3, with a possible D match to TRBD1 (6 bases). In germline, CDR1 is GTSNPN, CDR2 SVGIG (reference sequence). This CDR3 has 13 amino acids. Trimming left V 4 bases short and J 4 bases short, with 12 bases between. The CDR3 here is CAWNVGAADTQYF. The CDR3 DNA is TGTGCCTGGAATGTGGGGGCAGCAGATACGCAGTATTTT.

This clonotype was found many times. The gene calls are TRBV29-1 and TRBJ2-1; D is undetermined. This CDR3 contains 14 residues. Germline V CDR1 and CDR2: SQVTM, ANQGSEA. V was trimmed by 0 bases and J by 8 bases, leaving 14 bases between them. The CDR3 DNA reads TGCAGCGTTGAAGATTCCCCCGTGGGCGATGAGCAGTTCTTC. Encoded protein: CSVEDSPVGDEQFF.

The V gene is TRBV18, the J gene TRBJ1-1, with 7 bases aligning to TRBD1. Per germline, CDR1 KGHSH and CDR2 LQKENI. The CDR3 spans 15 residues. J gave up 4 bases and V 4 bases, and 9 bases lay outside the gene matches. CDR3 in amino acids: CASSLTTGRGTEAFF. Here the CDR3 DNA reads TGTGCCAGCTCACTAACGACAGGGAGAGGCACTGAAGCTTTCTTT.

There are a few counts of this clonotype. In nucleotides, the CDR3 is TGTGCCAGCAGACTTCGCGCGCTGGACTCCTACGAGCAGTACTTC. Protein: CASRLRALDSYEQYF. The chain joins TRBV6-2 or TRBV6-3 to TRBJ2-7; D gene uncertain. Germline CDR1 is MNHEY and CDR2 is SVGEGT. V was clipped by 6 bases and J by 0 bases, with 15 bases between them. This CDR3 has 15 amino acids.

The chain recombines TRBV29-1 with TRBJ1-2; D not resolved. V shed 6 bases and J shed 6 bases, with 5 bases lying between them. This CDR3 comprises 9 residues. Germline assignment: CDR1 SQVTM and CDR2 ANQGSEA. In nucleotides, the CDR3 is TGCAGCGTGAAGGATGGCTACACCTTC. Amino acid sequence: CSVKDGYTF.

The CDR3 is CSALGRINQPQHF. The CDR3 nucleotides are TGCAGTGCTCTCGGACGGATCAATCAGCCCCAGCATTTT. The rearrangement joins TRBV20-1 to TRBJ1-5; D remains unclear. V was cut by 5 bases and J by 3 bases, with 11 bases left in between. The CDR3 contains 13 residues. CDR1 and CDR2 (germline): DFQATT, SNEGSKA (reference sequence).